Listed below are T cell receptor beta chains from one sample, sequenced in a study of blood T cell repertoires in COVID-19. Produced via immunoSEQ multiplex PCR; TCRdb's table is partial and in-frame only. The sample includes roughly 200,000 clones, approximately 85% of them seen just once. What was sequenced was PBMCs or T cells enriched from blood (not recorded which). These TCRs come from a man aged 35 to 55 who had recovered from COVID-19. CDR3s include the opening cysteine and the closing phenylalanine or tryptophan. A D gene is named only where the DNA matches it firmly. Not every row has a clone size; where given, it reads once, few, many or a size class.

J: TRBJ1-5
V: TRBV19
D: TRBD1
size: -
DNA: TGTGCCAGTACCGATTCAGGGGGCTTGGAGCCCCAGCATTTT
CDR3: CASTDSGGLEPQHF

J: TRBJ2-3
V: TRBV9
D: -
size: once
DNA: TGTGCCAGCAGCGTAGCAGGGGGGTCAGATACGCAGTATTTT
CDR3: CASSVAGGSDTQYF

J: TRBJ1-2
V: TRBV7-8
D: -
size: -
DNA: TGTGCCAGCAGCTTAGGCGGGAATAACTATGGCTACACCTTC
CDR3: CASSLGGNNYGYTF

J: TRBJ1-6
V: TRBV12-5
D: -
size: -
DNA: TGTGCTAGTGGTTTGGTACCAGGGCCCTCAAGTTATTCACCCCTCCACTTT
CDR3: CASGLVPGPSSYSPLHF

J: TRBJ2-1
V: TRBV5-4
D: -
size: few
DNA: TGTGCCAGCAGCTGGGAAACAGGGAGCTCCTACAATGAGCAGTTCTTC
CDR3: CASSWETGSSYNEQFF

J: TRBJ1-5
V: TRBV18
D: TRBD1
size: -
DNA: TGTGCCAGCTCACCCGTGGACAGGCCCAATCAGCCCCAGCATTTT
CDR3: CASSPVDRPNQPQHF

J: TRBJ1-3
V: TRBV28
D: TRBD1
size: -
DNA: TGTGCCAGCAGTCCCCCTCGGACAGGGACTCGAAACACCATATATTTT
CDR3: CASSPPRTGTRNTIYF

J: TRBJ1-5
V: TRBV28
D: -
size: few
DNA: TGTGCCAGCAGTTTACCCGCCGGGTCGGGTCCGCCCCAGCATTTT
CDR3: CASSLPAGSGPPQHF

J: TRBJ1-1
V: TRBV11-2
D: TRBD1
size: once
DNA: TGTGCCAGCAGCCTGGACAGGGCACCCCTCCCTCTGAACACTGAAGCTTTCTTT
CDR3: CASSLDRAPLPLNTEAFF

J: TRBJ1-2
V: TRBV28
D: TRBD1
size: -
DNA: TGTGCCAGCAGAACGCCGGGACAGGGTAGTGGCTACACCTTC
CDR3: CASRTPGQGSGYTF

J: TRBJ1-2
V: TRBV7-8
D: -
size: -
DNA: TGTGCCAGCAGCTTAGGACCGGGTGGTAGCTATGGCTACACCTTC
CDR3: CASSLGPGGSYGYTF

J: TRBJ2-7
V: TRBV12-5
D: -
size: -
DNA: TGTGCTAGTGGTTTCGGCGGCCCCGAGCAGTACTTC
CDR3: CASGFGGPEQYF

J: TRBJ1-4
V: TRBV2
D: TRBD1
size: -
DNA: TGTGCCAGCAGTGAACAGGGGGAGTATGAAAAACTGTTTTTT
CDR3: CASSEQGEYEKLFF

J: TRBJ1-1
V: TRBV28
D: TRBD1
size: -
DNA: TGTGCCAGCAGACCTGGACAGGGGGCAGGGAACACTGAAGCTTTCTTT
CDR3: CASRPGQGAGNTEAFF

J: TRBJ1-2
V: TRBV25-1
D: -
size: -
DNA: TGTGCCAGCAGTGAATGGTCAGGGGATGGCTACACCTTC
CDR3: CASSEWSGDGYTF

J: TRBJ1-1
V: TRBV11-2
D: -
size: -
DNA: TGTGCCACCTTATCGGGAGGCCTTGAAGCTTTCTTT
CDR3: CATLSGGLEAFF

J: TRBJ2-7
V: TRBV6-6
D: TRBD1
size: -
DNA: TGTGCCAGCATCACCGGGACAGGGGCCTACGAGCAGTACTTC
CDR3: CASITGTGAYEQYF

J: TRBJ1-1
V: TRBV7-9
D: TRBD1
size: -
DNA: TGTGCCAGCAGCCTTGAGGACAGGGAGGCCACTGAAGCTTTCTTT
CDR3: CASSLEDREATEAFF

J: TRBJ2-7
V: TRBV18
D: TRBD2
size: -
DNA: TGTGCCAGCTCACTACTAGCGGGAGAGTCCTACGAGCAGTACTTC
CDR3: CASSLLAGESYEQYF

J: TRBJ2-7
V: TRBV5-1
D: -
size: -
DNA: TGCGCCAGCAGCCAATCCCCAAGCAGCGGGTCGTCGTCCGAGCAGTACTTC
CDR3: CASSQSPSSGSSSEQYF

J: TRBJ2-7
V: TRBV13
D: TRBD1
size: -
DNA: TGTGCCAGCAGCTTACGACAGGGTCACTACGAGCAGTACTTC
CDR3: CASSLRQGHYEQYF

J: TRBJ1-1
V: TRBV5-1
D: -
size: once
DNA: TGCGCCAGCAGCCTGGGACAACAGAACACTGAAGCTTTCTTT
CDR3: CASSLGQQNTEAFF

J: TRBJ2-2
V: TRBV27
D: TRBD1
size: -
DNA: TGTGCCAGCAGGCCCGGACAGGGGGCGATCGGGGAGCTGTTTTTT
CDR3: CASRPGQGAIGELFF

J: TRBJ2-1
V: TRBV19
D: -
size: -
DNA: TGTGCCAGTAGTTCCCGACAGGACCAGGGGAATGAGCAGTTCTTC
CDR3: CASSSRQDQGNEQFF

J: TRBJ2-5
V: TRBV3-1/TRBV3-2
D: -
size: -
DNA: TGTGCCAGCAGCCAAGAGGGCAGGGAAGAGACCCAGTACTTC
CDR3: CASSQEGREETQYF

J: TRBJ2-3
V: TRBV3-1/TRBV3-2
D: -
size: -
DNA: TGTGCCAGCAGCCAAGCGGTAAGCACAGATACGCAGTATTTT
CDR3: CASSQAVSTDTQYF

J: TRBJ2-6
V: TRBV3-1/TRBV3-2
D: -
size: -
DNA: TGTGCCAGCAGCCAGGAGATTCAGATCCGGGTCGTCTCTGGGGCCAACGTCCTGACTTTC
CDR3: CASSQEIQIRVVSGANVLTF

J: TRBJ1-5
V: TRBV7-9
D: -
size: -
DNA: TGTGCCAGCAGCTTGCCGGGACAGCCCCAGCATTTT
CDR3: CASSLPGQPQHF

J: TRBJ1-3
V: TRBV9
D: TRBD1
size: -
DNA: TGTGCCAGCGGCGGGGACAGGGGGCAAGGAAACACCATATATTTT
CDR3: CASGGDRGQGNTIYF

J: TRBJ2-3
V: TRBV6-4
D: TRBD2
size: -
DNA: TGTGCCAGCAGCGAAAGAGCTAGCGGGAGATCAGCAGATACGCAGTATTTT
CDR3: CASSERASGRSADTQYF

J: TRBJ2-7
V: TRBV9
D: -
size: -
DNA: TGTGCCAGCAGCGTAGGGACAGCTTACGAGCAGTACTTC
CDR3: CASSVGTAYEQYF

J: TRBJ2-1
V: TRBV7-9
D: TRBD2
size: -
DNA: TGTGCCAGCAGCTCACTAGCGGGGGGCCTGAATGAGCAGTTCTTC
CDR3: CASSSLAGGLNEQFF

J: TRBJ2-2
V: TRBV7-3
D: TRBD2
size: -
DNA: TGTGCCAGCAGCTTAAGCGGGAGGACCGGGGAGCTGTTTTTT
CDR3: CASSLSGRTGELFF

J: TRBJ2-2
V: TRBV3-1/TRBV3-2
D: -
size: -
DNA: TGTGCCAGCAGCCAAATAACCGGGGAGCTGTTTTTT
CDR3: CASSQITGELFF

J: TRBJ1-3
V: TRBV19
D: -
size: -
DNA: TGTGCCAGTAGTAGGATAACCGGGAGTAGAAACACCATATATTTT
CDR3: CASSRITGSRNTIYF

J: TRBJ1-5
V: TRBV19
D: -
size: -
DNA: TGTGCCAGTTCGGGACTGCTCAATCAGCCCCAGCATTTT
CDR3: CASSGLLNQPQHF

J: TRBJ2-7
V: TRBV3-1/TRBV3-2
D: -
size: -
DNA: TGTGCCAGCAGCCCTCGAAGGGGGGGGCCCTACGAGCAGTACTTC
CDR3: CASSPRRGGPYEQYF

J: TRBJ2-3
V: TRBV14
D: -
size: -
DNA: TGTGCCAGCAGCCTGGCGGGATCACCAGATACGCAGTATTTT
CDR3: CASSLAGSPDTQYF

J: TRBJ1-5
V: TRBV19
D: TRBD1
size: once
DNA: TGTGCCAGTACCGGGACAGGGGGCTTGCAGCCCCAGCATTTT
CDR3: CASTGTGGLQPQHF

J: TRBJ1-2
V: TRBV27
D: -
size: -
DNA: TGTGCCAGCAGTTACCTGGGGGCAGAGAACTATGGCTACACCTTC
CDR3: CASSYLGAENYGYTF

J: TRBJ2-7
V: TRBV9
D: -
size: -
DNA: TGTGCCAGCAGCGCAATGACAGGCACCGACGAGCAGTACTTC
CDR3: CASSAMTGTDEQYF